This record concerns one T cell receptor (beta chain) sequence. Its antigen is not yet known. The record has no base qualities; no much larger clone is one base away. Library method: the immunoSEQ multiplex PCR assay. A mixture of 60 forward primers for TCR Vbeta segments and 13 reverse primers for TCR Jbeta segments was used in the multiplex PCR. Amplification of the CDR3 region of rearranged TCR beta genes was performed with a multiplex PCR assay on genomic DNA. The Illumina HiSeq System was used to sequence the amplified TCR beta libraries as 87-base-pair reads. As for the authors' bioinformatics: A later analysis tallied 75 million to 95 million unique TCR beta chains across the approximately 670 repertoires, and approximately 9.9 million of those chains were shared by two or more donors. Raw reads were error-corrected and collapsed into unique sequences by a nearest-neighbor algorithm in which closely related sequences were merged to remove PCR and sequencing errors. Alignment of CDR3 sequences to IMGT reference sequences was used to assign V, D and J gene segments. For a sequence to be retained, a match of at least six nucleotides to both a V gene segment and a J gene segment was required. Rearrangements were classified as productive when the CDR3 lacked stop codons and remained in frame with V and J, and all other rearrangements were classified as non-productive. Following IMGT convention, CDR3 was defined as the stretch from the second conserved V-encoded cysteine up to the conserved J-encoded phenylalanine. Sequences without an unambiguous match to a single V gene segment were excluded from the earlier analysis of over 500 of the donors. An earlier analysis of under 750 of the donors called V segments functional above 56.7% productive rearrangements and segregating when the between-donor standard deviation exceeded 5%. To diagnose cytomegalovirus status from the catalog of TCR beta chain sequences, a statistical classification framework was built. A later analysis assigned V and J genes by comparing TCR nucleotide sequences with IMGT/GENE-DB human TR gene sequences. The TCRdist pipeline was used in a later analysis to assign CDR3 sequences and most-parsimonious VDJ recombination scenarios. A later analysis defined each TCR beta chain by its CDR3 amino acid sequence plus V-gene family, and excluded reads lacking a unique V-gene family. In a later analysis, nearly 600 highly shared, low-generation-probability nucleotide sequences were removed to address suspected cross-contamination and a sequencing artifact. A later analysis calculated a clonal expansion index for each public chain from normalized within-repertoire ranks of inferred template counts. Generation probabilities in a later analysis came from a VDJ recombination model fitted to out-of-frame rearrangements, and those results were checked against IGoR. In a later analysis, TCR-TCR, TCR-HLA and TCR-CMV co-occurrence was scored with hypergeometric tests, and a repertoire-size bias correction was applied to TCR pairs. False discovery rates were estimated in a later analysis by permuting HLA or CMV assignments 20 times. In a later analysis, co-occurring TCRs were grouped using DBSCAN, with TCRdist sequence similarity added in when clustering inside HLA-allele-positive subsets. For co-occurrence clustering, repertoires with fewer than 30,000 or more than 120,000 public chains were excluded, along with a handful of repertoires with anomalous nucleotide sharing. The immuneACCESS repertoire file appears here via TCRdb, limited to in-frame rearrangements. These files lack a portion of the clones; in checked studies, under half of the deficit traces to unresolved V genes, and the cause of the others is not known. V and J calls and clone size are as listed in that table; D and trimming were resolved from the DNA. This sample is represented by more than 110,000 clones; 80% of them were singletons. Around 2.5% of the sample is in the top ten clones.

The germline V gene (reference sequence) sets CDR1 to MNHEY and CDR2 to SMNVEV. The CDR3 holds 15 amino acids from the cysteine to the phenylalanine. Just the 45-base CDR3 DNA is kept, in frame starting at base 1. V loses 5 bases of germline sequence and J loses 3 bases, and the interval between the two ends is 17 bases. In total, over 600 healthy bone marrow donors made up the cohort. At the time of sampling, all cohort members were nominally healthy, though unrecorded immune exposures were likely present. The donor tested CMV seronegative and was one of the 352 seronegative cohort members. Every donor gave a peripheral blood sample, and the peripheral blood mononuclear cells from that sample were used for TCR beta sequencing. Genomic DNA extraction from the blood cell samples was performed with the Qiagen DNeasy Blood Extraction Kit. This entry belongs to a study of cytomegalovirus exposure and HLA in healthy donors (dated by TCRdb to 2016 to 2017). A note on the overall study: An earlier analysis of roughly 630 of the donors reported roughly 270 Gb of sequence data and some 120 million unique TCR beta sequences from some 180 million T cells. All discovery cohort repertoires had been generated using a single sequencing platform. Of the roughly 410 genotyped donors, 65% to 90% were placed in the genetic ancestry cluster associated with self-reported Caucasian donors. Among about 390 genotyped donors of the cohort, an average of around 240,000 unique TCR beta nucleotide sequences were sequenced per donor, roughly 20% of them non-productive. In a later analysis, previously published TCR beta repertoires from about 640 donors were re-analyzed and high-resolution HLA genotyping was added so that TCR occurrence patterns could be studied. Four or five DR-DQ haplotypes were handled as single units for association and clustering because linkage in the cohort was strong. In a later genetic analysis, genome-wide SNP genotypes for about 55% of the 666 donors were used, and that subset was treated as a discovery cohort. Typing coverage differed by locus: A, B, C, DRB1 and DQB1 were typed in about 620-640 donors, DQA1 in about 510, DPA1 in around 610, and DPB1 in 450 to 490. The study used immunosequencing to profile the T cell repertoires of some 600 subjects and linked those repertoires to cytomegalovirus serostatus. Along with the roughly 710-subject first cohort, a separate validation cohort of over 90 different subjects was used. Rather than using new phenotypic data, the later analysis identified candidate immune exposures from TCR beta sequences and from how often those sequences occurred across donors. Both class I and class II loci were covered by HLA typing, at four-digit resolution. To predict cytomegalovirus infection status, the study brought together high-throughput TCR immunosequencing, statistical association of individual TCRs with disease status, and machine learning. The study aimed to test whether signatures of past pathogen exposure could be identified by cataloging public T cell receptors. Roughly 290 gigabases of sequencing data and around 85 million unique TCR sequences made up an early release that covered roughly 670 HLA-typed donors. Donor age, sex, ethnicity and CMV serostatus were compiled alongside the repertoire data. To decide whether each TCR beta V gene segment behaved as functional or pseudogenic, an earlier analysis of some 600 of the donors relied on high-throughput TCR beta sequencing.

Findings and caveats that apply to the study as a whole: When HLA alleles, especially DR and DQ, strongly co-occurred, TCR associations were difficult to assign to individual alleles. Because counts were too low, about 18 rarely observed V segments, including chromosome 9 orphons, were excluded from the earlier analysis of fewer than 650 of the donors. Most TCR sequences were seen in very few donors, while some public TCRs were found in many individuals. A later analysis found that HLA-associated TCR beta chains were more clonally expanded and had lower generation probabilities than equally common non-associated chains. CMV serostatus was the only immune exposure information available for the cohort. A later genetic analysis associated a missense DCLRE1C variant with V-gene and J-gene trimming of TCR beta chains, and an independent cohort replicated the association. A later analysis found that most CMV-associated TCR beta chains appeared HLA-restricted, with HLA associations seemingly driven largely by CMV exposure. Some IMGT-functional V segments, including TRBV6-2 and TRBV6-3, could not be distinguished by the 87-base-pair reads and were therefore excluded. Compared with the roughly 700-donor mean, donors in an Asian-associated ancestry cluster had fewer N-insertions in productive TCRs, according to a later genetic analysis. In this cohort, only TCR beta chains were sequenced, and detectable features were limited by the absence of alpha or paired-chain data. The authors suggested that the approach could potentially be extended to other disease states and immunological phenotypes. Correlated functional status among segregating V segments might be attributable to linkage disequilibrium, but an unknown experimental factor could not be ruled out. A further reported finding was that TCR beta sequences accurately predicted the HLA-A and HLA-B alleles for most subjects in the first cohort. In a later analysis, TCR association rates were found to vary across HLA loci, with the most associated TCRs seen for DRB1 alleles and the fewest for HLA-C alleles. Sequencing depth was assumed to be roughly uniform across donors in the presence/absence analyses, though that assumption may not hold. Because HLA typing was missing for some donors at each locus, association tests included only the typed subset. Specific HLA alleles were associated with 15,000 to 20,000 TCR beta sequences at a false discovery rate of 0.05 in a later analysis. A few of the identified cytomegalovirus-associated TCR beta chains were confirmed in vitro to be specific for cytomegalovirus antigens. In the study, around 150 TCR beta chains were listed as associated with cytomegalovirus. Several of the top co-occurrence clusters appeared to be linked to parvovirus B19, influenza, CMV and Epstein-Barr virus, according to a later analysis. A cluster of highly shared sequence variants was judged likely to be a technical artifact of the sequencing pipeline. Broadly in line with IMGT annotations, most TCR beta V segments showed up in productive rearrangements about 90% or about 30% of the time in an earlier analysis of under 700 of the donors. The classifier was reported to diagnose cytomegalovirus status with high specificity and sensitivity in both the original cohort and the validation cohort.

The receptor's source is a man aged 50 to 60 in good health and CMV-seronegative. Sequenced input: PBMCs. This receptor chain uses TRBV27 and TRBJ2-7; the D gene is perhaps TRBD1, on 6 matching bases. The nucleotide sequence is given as TGTGCCAGCAGTCCTTCCAGGGGATCAGTCTACGAGCAGTACTTC. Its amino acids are CASSPSRGSVYEQYF.